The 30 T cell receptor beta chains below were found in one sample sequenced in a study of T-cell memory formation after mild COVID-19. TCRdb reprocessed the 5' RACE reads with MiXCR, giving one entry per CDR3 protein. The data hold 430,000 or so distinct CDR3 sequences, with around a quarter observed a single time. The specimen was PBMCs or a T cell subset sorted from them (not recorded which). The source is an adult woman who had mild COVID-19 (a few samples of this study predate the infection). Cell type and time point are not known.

Here the CDR3 reads CASSQPAGGHNEQFF. The CDR3 DNA sequence: TGTGCCAGCAGCCAGCCAGCGGGAGGCCACAATGAGCAGTTCTTC. The J gene is TRBJ2-1, the V gene TRBV14; 9 bases match TRBD2. Germline V gene data show CDR1 as SGHDN and CDR2 as FVKESK. The CDR3 covers 15 residues. The V and J ends lost 3 bases and 5 bases, in that order; junction bases with no gene match: 5. Full variable domain (missing parts from reference TRBV14 and TRBJ2-1): EAGVTQFPSHSVIEKGQTVTLRCDPISGHDNLYWYRRVMGKEIKFLLHFVKESKQDESGMPNNRFLAERTGGTYSTLKVQPAELEDSGVYFCASSQPAGGHNEQFFGPGTRLTVL.

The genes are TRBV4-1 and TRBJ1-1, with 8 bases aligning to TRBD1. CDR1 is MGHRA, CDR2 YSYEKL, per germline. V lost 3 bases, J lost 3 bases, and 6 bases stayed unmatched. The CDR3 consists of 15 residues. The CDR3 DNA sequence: TGCGCCAGCAGCCAGGAAGACAGGGGTGACACTGAAGCTTTCTTT. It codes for CASSQEDRGDTEAFF.

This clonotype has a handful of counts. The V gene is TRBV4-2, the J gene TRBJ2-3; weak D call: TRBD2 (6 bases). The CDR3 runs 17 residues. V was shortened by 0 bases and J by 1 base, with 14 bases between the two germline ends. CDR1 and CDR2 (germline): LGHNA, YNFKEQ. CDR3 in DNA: TGTGCCAGCAGCCAAGACGGGGGAGCTAGCGGCACAGATACGCAGTATTTT. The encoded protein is CASSQDGGASGTDTQYF.

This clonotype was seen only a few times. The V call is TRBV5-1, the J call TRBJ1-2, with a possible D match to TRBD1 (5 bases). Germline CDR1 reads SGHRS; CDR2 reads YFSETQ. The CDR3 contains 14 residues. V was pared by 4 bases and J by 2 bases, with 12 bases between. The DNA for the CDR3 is TGCGCCAGCAGCCCCTCAGGGAGAAACTATGGCTACACCTTC. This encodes CASSPSGRNYGYTF.

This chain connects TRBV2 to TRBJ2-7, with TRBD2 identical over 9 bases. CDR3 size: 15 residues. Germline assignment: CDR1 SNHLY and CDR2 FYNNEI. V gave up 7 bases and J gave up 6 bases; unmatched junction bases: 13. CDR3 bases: TGTGCCAGCACCCTTCAGGTAGCGGGAGTTTCCGAGCAGTACTTC. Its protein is CASTLQVAGVSEQYF.

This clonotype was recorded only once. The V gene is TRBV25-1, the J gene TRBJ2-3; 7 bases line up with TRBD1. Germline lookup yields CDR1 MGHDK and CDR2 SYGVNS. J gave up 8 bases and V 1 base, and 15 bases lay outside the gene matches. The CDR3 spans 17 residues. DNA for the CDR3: TGTGCCAGCAGTGAATCCCCGGACAGGCCCCTTGGCTTTACGCAGTATTTT. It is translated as CASSESPDRPLGFTQYF.

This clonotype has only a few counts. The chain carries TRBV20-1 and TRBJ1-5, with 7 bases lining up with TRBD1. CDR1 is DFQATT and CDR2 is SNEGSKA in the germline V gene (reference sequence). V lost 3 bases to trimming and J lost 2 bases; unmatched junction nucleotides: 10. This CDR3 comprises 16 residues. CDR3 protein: CSASRFGTGGNQPQHF. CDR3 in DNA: TGCAGTGCTAGTAGGTTTGGAACAGGGGGCAATCAGCCCCAGCATTTT.

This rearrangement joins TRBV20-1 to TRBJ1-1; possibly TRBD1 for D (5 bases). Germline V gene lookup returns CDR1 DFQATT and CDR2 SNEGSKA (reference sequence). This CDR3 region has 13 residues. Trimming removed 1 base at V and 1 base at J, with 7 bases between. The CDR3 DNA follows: TGCAGTGCTAGAGGGGGGGGGAACACTGAAGCTTTCTTT. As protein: CSARGGGNTEAFF.

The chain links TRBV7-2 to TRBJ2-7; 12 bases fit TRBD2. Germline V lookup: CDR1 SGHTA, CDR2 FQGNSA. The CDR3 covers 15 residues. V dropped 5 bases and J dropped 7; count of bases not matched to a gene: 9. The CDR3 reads CASSLPLAGGYEQYF. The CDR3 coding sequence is TGTGCCAGCAGCCTACCACTAGCGGGAGGATATGAGCAGTACTTC.

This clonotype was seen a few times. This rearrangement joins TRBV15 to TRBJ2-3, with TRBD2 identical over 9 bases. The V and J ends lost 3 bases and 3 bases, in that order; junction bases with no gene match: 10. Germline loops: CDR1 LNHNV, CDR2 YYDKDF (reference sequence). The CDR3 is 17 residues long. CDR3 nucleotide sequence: TGTGCCACCAGCAGCATAAGGACTAGCGAGCCAACAGATACGCAGTATTTT. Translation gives CATSSIRTSEPTDTQYF. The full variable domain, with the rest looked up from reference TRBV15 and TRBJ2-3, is DAMVIQNPRYQVTQFGKPVTLSCSQTLNHNVMYWYQQKSSQAPKLLFHYYDKDFNNEADTPDNFQSRRPNTSFCFLDIRSPGLGDTAMYLCATSSIRTSEPTDTQYFGPGTRLTVL.

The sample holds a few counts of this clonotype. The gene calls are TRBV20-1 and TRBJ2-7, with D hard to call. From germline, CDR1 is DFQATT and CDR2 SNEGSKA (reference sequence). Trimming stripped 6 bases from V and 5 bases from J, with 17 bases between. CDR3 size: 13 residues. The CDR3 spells CSAQTISLHEQYF. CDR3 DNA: TGCAGTGCCCAGACAATCTCCCTCCACGAGCAGTACTTC.

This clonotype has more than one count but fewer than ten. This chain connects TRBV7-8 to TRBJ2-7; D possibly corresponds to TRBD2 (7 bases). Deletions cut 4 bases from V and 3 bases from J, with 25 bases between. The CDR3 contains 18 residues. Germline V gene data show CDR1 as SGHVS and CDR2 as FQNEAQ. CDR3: CASSSPLVRGGADYEQYF. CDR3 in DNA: TGTGCCAGCAGCTCCCCCCTCGTGCGCGGGGGCGCTGACTACGAGCAGTACTTC.

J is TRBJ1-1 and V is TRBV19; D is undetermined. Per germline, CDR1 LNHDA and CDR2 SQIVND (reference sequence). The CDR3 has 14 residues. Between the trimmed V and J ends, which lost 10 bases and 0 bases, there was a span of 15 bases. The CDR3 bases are TGTGCCACTGAGTCCCCGTATATGAACACTGAAGCTTTCTTT. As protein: CATESPYMNTEAFF. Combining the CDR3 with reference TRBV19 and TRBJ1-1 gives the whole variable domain DGGITQSPKYLFRKEGQNVTLSCEQNLNHDAMYWYRQDPGQGLRLIYYSQIVNDFQKGDIAEGYSVSREKKESFPLTVTSAQKNPTAFYLCATESPYMNTEAFFGQGTRLTVV.

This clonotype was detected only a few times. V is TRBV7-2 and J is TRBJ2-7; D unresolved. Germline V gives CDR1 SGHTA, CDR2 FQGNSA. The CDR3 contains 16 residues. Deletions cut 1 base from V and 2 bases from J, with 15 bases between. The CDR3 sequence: CASSLEGQTLTYEQYF. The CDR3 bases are TGTGCCAGCAGCTTAGAAGGGCAGACTCTTACCTACGAGCAGTACTTC.

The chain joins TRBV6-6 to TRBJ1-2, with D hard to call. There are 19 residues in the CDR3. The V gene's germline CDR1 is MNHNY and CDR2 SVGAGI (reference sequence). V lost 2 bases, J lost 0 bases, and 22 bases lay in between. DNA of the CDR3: TGTGCCAGCAGTTACGGGAGGAGGACGGCAAGTTTAACTAACTATGGCTACACCTTC. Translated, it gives CASSYGRRTASLTNYGYTF.

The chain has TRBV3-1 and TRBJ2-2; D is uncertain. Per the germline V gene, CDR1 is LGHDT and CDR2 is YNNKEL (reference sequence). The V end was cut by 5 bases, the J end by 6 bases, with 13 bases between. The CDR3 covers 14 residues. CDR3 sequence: CASSKTLPPGELFF. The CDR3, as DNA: TGTGCCAGCAGCAAGACCCTCCCCCCCGGGGAGCTGTTTTTT.

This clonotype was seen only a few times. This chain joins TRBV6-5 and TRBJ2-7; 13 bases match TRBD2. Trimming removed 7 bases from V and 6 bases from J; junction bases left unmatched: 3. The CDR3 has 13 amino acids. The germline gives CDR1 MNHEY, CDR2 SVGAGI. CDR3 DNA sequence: TGTGCCAGCAAGGGACTAGCGGGACGCGAGCAGTACTTC. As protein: CASKGLAGREQYF.

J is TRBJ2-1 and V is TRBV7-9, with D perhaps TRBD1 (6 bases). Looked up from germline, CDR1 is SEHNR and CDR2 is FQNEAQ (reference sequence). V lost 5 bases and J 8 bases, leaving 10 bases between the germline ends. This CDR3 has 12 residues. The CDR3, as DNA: TGTGCCAGCAGCCGGACAGTCCATGAGCAGTTCTTC. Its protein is CASSRTVHEQFF. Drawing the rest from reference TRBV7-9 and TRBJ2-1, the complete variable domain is DTGVSQNPRHKITKRGQNVTFRCDPISEHNRLYWYRQTLGQGPEFLTYFQNEAQLEKSRLLSDRFSAERPKGSFSTLEIQRTEQGDSAMYLCASSRTVHEQFFGPGTRLTVL.

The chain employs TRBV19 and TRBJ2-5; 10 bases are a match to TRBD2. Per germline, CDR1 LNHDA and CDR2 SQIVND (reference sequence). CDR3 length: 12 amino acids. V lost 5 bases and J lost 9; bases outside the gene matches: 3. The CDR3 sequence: CASSPSGGPQYF. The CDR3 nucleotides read TGTGCCAGTAGTCCTAGCGGGGGCCCCCAGTACTTC.

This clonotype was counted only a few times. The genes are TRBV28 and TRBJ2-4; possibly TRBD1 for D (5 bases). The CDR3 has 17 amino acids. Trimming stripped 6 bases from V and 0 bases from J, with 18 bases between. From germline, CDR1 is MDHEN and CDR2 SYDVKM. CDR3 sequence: CASSQIRGRSAKNIQYF. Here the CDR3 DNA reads TGTGCCAGCAGCCAAATAAGGGGCCGCTCAGCCAAAAACATTCAGTACTTC. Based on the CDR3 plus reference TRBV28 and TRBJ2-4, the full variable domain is DVKVTQSSRYLVKRTGEKVFLECVQDMDHENMFWYRQDPGLGLRLIYFSYDVKMKEKGDIPEGYSVSREKKERFSLILESASTNQTSMYLCASSQIRGRSAKNIQYFGAGTRLSVL.

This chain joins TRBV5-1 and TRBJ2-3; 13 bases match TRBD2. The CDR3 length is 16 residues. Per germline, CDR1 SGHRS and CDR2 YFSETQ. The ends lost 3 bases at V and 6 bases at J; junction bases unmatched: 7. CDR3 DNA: TGCGCCAGCAGCTCGGGACTAGCGGGGACGCCGGATACGCAGTATTTT. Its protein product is CASSSGLAGTPDTQYF.

The CDR3 loop reads CASSQDLIRGKGSEQETQYF. In DNA form, the CDR3 reads TGCGCCAGCAGCCAAGATCTGATCAGGGGCAAGGGAAGCGAGCAAGAGACCCAGTACTTC. The V gene is TRBV4-1, the J gene TRBJ2-5, with D perhaps matching TRBD1 (6 bases). Trimming pared 0 bases from V and 2 bases from J, leaving 25 bases between. CDR1 is MGHRA and CDR2 is YSYEKL in the germline V gene. CDR3 size: 20 residues.

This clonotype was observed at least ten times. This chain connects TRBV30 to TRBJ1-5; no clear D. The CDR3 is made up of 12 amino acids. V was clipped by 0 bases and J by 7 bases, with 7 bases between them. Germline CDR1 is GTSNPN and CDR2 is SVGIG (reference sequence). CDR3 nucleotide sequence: TGTGCCTGGAGTGTACAAGGGCAGCCCCAGCATTTT. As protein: CAWSVQGQPQHF.

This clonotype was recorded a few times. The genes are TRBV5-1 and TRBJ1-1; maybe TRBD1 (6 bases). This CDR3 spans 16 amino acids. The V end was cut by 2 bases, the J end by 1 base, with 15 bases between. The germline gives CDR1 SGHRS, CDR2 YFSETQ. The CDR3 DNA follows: TGCGCCAGCAGCTTTATCGGGGGCGCAAAGAACACTGAAGCTTTCTTT. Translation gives CASSFIGGAKNTEAFF.

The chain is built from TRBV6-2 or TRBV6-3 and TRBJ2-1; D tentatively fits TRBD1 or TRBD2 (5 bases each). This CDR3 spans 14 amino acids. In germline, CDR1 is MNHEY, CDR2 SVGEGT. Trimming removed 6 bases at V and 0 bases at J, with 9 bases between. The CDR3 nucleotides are TGTGCCAGCAGGGGGGTCAGCTCCTACAATGAGCAGTTCTTC. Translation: CASRGVSSYNEQFF.

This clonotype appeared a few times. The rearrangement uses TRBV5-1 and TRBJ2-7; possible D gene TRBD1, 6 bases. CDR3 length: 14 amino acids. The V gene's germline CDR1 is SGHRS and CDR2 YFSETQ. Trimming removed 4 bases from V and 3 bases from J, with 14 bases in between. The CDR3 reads CASSQDSYLYEQYF. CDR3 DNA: TGCGCCAGCAGCCAGGACAGCTACCTCTACGAGCAGTACTTC.

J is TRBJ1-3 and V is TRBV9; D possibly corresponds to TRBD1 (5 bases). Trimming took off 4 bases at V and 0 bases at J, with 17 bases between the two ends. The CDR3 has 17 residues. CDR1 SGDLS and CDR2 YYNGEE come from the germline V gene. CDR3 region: CASSPDPDSLSGNTIYF. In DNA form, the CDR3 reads TGTGCCAGCAGCCCCGACCCCGACAGCCTCTCTGGAAACACCATATATTTT.

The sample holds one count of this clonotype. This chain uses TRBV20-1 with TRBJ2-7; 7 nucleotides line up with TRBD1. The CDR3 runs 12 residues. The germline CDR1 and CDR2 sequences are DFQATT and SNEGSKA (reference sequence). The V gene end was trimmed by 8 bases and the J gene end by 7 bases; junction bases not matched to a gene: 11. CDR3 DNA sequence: TGCAGTACCACCGAGGGGGCTCGGGAGCAGTACTTC. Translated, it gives CSTTEGAREQYF.

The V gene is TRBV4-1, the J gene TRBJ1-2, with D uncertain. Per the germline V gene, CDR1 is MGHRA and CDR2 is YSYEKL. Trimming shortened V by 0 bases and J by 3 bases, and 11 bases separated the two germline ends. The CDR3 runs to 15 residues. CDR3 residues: CASSQDGRPDYGYTF. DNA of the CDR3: TGCGCCAGCAGCCAAGACGGAAGGCCGGACTATGGCTACACCTTC.

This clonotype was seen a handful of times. The CDR3 DNA follows: TGTGCCAGCCGGCGGCGTGGGCCGAACACCGGGGAGCTGTTTTTT. Protein product: CASRRRGPNTGELFF. V is TRBV25-1 and J is TRBJ2-2; D not resolved. Germline V CDR1 and CDR2: MGHDK, SYGVNS. This CDR3 spans 15 amino acids. The V end lost 8 bases, the J end lost 0 bases, and 13 bases lay between the germline ends.